This T cell receptor (beta chain) was captured by sequencing in a study of T cells in Graves' hyperthyroidism and ophthalmopathy. Background on the study: Staff took peripheral blood when the initial diagnosis was made, before any treatment began.

Amplified regions were TCR beta CDR3 sequences from RNA transcripts. A set of HTBI primers served as the primers for a first-round RT-PCR of the TCR CDR3. Via MiXCR, TCRdb re-called the multiplex PCR reads, giving one row per CDR3 protein. The repertoire holds about 640,000 distinct CDR3 sequences, with around 21% as singletons. Findings of the study overall: Most thyroid clonotypes with frequency above 0.001 were detected in blood. In the analysis, a 13 V-J model separated ophthalmopathy from stable hyperthyroidism.

Disease duration was under 3 months in the ophthalmopathy patients, who also had a Clinical Activity Score of at least 3 and a NOSPECS grade of at least 4. This clonotype came up many times. Its matching antigen is unknown. Trimming shortened V by 1 base and J by 3 bases, and 10 bases separated the two germline ends. The CDR3 length is 15 residues. Germline V lookup: CDR1 SEHNR, CDR2 FQNEAQ (reference sequence). The rearrangement uses TRBV7-9 and TRBJ2-1, with D possibly being TRBD1 (6 bases). Source material: blood. The source of this sequence is a young man with Graves' ophthalmopathy. In DNA form, the CDR3 reads TGTGCCAGCAGCTTAGAGGGGGTTGGCTACAATGAGCAGTTCTTC. Amino acid sequence: CASSLEGVGYNEQFF.